These 9 T cell receptor beta chains share one sample of origin, sequenced in a study of blood T cell repertoires in COVID-19. Method: immunoSEQ multiplex PCR; TCRdb's copy keeps in-frame clones and lacks some. The table has 25,000 to 35,000 clones, around nine tenths seen once. The source material was peripheral blood. These receptors all stem from a human donor in a cohort sampled during active COVID-19. The donor label of this sample is uncertain.

The chain uses TRBV5-4 and TRBJ1-1; D might be TRBD1 (5 bases). V lost 0 bases to trimming and J lost 1 base, with 10 bases between them. CDR3 length: 15 amino acids. Germline values: CDR1 SGHNT, CDR2 YYREEE (reference sequence). This CDR3 reads CASSLARAGNTEAFF. The CDR3 DNA is TGTGCCAGCAGCTTGGCCAGGGCCGGGAACACTGAAGCTTTCTTT.

The chain is built from TRBV6-5 and TRBJ2-3; D is possibly TRBD2 (6 bases). V lost 8 bases and J lost 7, with 19 bases in between. This CDR3 spans 14 amino acids. CDR1 MNHEY and CDR2 SVGAGI come from the germline V gene. The CDR3 loop is CASEGTARGNTQYF. In DNA, the CDR3 is TGTGCCAGCGAGGGTACCGCTCGGGGGAATACGCAGTATTTT.

The chain combines TRBV2 with TRBJ1-3; possibly TRBD1 for D (5 bases). The V gene's germline CDR1 is SNHLY and CDR2 FYNNEI. V gave up 2 bases and J gave up 1 base, with 12 bases separating them. This CDR3 has 16 residues. CDR3 in DNA: TGTGCCAGCAGTGAATCGGGGGTGAGATCTGGAAACACCATATATTTT. It is translated as CASSESGVRSGNTIYF.

The chain carries TRBV19 and TRBJ1-1; no definite D call. Germline-derived CDR1 and CDR2 are LNHDA and SQIVND (reference sequence). The CDR3 has 15 residues. Trimming cost V 5 bases and J 6 bases, with 19 bases left between them. Here the CDR3 DNA reads TGTGCCAGTAGTCCCCGGCTGGATCGAGGCCCTGAAGCTTTCTTT. Its translation is CASSPRLDRGPEAFF.

A remark on this clone: One end of the junction varies from germline; a read error may be responsible. The chain links TRBV6-5 to TRBJ1-4; D gene ambiguous. Germline V CDR1 and CDR2: MNHEY, SVGAGI. CDR3 length equals 14 residues. CDR3 sequence: CASSDSGLSEKLFF. The CDR3 coding sequence is TGTGCCAGCAGTGACTCCGGGTTAAGTGAAAAACTGTTTTTT.

The chain combines TRBV7-2 with TRBJ2-1, with TRBD2 matching 10 bases. V lost 2 bases and J lost 7; bases outside the gene matches: 5. In germline, CDR1 is SGHTA, CDR2 FQGNSA. This CDR3 region has 15 residues. The CDR3 coding sequence is TGTGCCAGCAGCTTAAAAGCGGGAGGGCCGAATGAGCAGTTCTTC. Translating it yields CASSLKAGGPNEQFF.

V and J are TRBV5-5 and TRBJ2-5; a weak D match, TRBD2 (5 bases). The CDR3 sequence is 14 residues long. The V end was cut by 0 bases, the J end by 1 base, with 7 bases between. Per germline, CDR1 SGHKS and CDR2 YYEKEE (reference sequence). The CDR3 sequence is CASSLELAQETQYF. In nucleotides, the CDR3 is TGTGCCAGCAGCTTGGAGCTAGCCCAAGAGACCCAGTACTTC.

V usage is TRBV5-1 and J usage is TRBJ2-7; weak D call: TRBD1 (6 bases). The CDR3 length is 14 residues. V lost 0 bases and J lost 4, with 11 bases in between. Per germline, CDR1 SGHRS and CDR2 YFSETQ. The DNA of the CDR3 is TGCGCCAGCAGCTTGGGGGGACAAATATACGAGCAGTACTTC. Its protein is CASSLGGQIYEQYF.

This chain links TRBV5-6 with TRBJ2-3; 11 bases are shared with TRBD2. The V and J ends lost 5 bases and 5 bases, in that order; junction bases with no gene match: 4. The germline gives CDR1 SGHDT, CDR2 YYEEEE. The CDR3 totals 14 residues. The CDR3 DNA reads TGTGCCAGCAGGCCTGGACTAGCGGGAGATACGCAGTATTTT. Translation: CASRPGLAGDTQYF.